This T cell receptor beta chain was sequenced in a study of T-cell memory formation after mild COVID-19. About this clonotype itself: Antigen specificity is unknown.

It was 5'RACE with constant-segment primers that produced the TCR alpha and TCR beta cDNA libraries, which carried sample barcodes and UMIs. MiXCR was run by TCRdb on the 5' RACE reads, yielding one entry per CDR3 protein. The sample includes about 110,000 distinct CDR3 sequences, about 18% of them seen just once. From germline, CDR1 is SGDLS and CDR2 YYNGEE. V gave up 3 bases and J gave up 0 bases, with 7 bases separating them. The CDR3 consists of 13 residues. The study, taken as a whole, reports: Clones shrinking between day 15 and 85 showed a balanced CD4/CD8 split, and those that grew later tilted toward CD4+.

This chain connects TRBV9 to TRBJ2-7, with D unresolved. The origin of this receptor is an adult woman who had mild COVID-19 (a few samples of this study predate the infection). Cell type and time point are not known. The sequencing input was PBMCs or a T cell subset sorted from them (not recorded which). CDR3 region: CASSGSSSYEQYF. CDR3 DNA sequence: TGTGCCAGCAGCGGGTCGAGCTCCTACGAGCAGTACTTC.